Shown below are 32 T cell receptor beta chains from a single sample sequenced in a study of T and B cells in COVID-19 patients. From blood, roughly 220-550 ng of genomic DNA served as TRB template. TRB rearrangements were amplified by multiplex PCR with BIOMED2 TRB-A/B primers. MiXCR, run by TCRdb on the multiplex PCR reads, gives a single entry per CDR3 protein. The table records 6,500 to 10,000 distinct CDR3 sequences, about 28% of them present only once. Sequencing was performed on blood. The receptors come from a human donor with active COVID-19.

Sample share makes this clonotype medium-sized. V usage is TRBV19 and J usage is TRBJ1-6, with D possibly being TRBD1 (6 bases). The V end lost 5 bases, the J end lost 9 bases, and 14 bases lay between the germline ends. Germline values: CDR1 LNHDA, CDR2 SQIVND (reference sequence). This CDR3 contains 14 residues. DNA for the CDR3: TGTGCCAGTAGTCCGGGGGGAGGGGGTTCACCCCTCCACTTT. This sequence encodes CASSPGGGGSPLHF.

This clonotype is labeled medium-sized. The V and J genes are TRBV6-1 and TRBJ2-5, with a weak D call TRBD1 (6 bases). The CDR3 is 14 residues long. V was cut by 7 bases and J by 0 bases, with 12 bases left in between. The germline gives CDR1 MNHNS, CDR2 SASEGT. This CDR3 reads CASNFGQHQETQYF. The CDR3 DNA sequence: TGTGCCAGCAACTTCGGACAGCACCAAGAGACCCAGTACTTC.

This clonotype has just a few counts. The chain has TRBV12-3 or TRBV12-4 and TRBJ2-7, with no clear D. CDR3 size: 14 residues. V lost 3 bases and J lost 2, with 11 bases in between. The CDR3 DNA reads as TGTGCCAGCAGTTTCAGCTGGGCGCCCTACGAGCAGTACTTC. This translates into CASSFSWAPYEQYF.

This clonotype appeared a few times. The chain is built from TRBV27 and TRBJ1-2; the D gene is possibly TRBD1 (6 bases). Looked up from germline, CDR1 is MNHEY and CDR2 is SMNVEV (reference sequence). Between the trimmed V and J ends, which lost 4 bases and 4 bases, there was a span of 13 bases. The CDR3 is 14 residues long. The CDR3, as DNA: TGTGCCAGCAGTTGGGGGGCTGCGACCTATGGCTACACCTTC. Protein: CASSWGAATYGYTF.

V is TRBV6-2 or TRBV6-3 and J is TRBJ1-4, with TRBD1 matching 7 bases. V was clipped by 2 bases and J by 4 bases; unmatched bases: 7. This CDR3 comprises 16 residues. In germline, CDR1 is MNHEY, CDR2 SVGEGT. The CDR3 spells CASSYDGTVHNEKLFF. The CDR3 DNA follows: TGTGCCAGCAGTTACGATGGGACAGTACATAATGAAAAACTGTTTTTT.

The chain links TRBV24-1 to TRBJ1-6, with 7 nucleotides matching TRBD1. The trim removed 6 bases at V and 7 bases at J, leaving 8 bases unmatched. CDR3 size: 15 residues. Germline assignment: CDR1 KGHDR and CDR2 SFDVKD. The CDR3 protein is CATSKTGLGNSPLHF. The DNA of the CDR3 is TGTGCCACCAGTAAGACAGGGCTGGGCAATTCACCCCTCCACTTT.

J is TRBJ1-2 and V is TRBV5-4; possible D gene TRBD1, 6 bases. V shed 5 bases and J shed 2 bases, with 16 bases lying between them. Germline values: CDR1 SGHNT, CDR2 YYREEE (reference sequence). This CDR3 contains 15 residues. The CDR3 DNA reads TGTGCCAGCAGTTGGCGGGACACAGCCAACTATGGCTACACCTTC. This codes for CASSWRDTANYGYTF.

The gene calls are TRBV4-2 and TRBJ2-1; D remains ambiguous. Germline V gene lookup returns CDR1 LGHNA and CDR2 YNFKEQ. Between the trimmed V and J ends, which lost 0 bases and 4 bases, there was a span of 10 bases. The CDR3 spans 15 residues. The CDR3 DNA follows: TGTGCCAGCAGCCAAGATTTGGCGGTGTACAATGAGCAGTTCTTC. Amino acid sequence: CASSQDLAVYNEQFF.

This rearrangement joins TRBV12-3 or TRBV12-4 to TRBJ2-3; TRBD2 agrees at 16 bases. The CDR3 runs 17 residues. The ends lost 5 bases at V and 4 bases at J; junction bases unmatched: 6. The CDR3 here is CASSRGTSGGAPDTQYF. The DNA for the CDR3 is TGTGCCAGCAGTCGCGGGACTAGCGGGGGGGCCCCAGATACGCAGTATTTT.

The chain links TRBV20-1 to TRBJ2-6; D unclear. The CDR3 is 17 amino acids. In germline, CDR1 is DFQATT, CDR2 SNEGSKA (reference sequence). Trimming took 0 bases from V and 0 from J, leaving 12 bases between them. In nucleotides, the CDR3 is TGCAGTGCTAGAGATAGGTCGGACCCCTCTGGGGCCAACGTCCTGACTTTC. Translation gives CSARDRSDPSGANVLTF.

The V gene is TRBV7-2, the J gene TRBJ1-2; TRBD1 matches at 7 bases. Germline-derived CDR1 and CDR2 are SGHTA and FQGNSA. V dropped 2 bases and J dropped 5; count of bases not matched to a gene: 2. This CDR3 spans 13 amino acids. The CDR3 DNA is TGTGCCAGCAGCTTACGGGACAGATATGGCTACACCTTC. It yields the protein CASSLRDRYGYTF. The whole variable domain, remainder taken from reference TRBV7-2 and TRBJ1-2, is GAGVSQSPSNKVTEKGKDVELRCDPISGHTALYWYRQSLGQGLEFLIYFQGNSAPDKSGLPSDRFSAERTGGSVSTLTIQRTQQEDSAVYLCASSLRDRYGYTFGSGTRLTVV.

For this clonotype: This may stem from a read error, because a much larger clone lies one nucleotide away. V gene TRBV19 combines with J gene TRBJ1-3; D remains unclear. V was shortened by 3 bases and J by 0 bases, with 9 bases between the two germline ends. CDR3 length equals 15 residues. Germline values: CDR1 LNHDA, CDR2 SQIVND (reference sequence). The CDR3 region has the DNA TGTGCCAGTAGTATGTCACTGACCTCTGGAAACACCATATATTTT. It yields the protein CASSMSLTSGNTIYF.

This clonotype was seen a handful of times. The rearrangement links TRBV27 to TRBJ1-1; weak D call: TRBD1 (5 bases). The CDR3 is 13 amino acids. The V gene lost 6 bases and the J gene lost 4 bases, with 12 bases spanning the gap. Germline V gene sequence: CDR1 MNHEY, CDR2 SMNVEV (reference sequence). Here the CDR3 reads CASSLRGGTEAFF. In DNA, the CDR3 is TGTGCCAGCAGCCTACGCGGGGGCACTGAAGCTTTCTTT.

This clonotype rates as medium-sized. The CDR3 DNA reads TGCAGCGTAGGCAAGAACACCGGGGAGCTGTTTTTT. It translates to CSVGKNTGELFF. V gene TRBV29-1 combines with J gene TRBJ2-2, with D uncertain. V dropped 6 bases and J dropped 1 base, with 6 bases sitting between them. Germline V gene lookup returns CDR1 SQVTM and CDR2 ANQGSEA. CDR3 length: 12 residues.

This clonotype is medium-sized (0.01 to 0.1%) by share. The rearrangement links TRBV29-1 to TRBJ1-2; D unclear. The V gene's germline CDR1 is SQVTM and CDR2 ANQGSEA. The V end was cut by 5 bases, the J end by 1 base, with 17 bases between. The CDR3 has 15 residues. The CDR3 is CSVSLRESRNYGYTF. CDR3 nucleotides: TGCAGCGTTTCCCTTCGGGAGAGTCGTAACTATGGCTACACCTTC.

Relative to its sample, this clonotype is medium-sized. The rearrangement uses TRBV11-1 and TRBJ2-2; a weak D match, TRBD2 (5 bases). CDR1 is SGHAT and CDR2 is FQDESV in the germline V gene (reference sequence). CDR3 length equals 16 residues. Trimming removed 0 bases from V and 7 bases from J, with 15 bases in between. The CDR3 region is CASSLASGSRGGELFF. Written as DNA, the CDR3 is TGTGCCAGCAGCTTAGCGTCCGGATCACGGGGCGGGGAGCTGTTTTTT.

Judged by abundance, this clonotype is medium-sized. J is TRBJ1-1 and V is TRBV29-1; D is unresolved. Germline V gene sequence: CDR1 SQVTM, CDR2 ANQGSEA. CDR3 size: 11 residues. V gave up 8 bases and J gave up 7 bases, with 14 bases separating them. The CDR3 protein is CSYEGADEAFF. CDR3 nucleotides: TGCAGCTACGAGGGAGCCGATGAAGCTTTCTTT.

Within the sample, this clonotype is medium-sized. The chain recombines TRBV13 with TRBJ2-5; 9 positions agree with TRBD2. This CDR3 has 16 residues. From germline, CDR1 is PRHDT and CDR2 FYEKMQ (reference sequence). Trimming cost V 5 bases and J 0 bases; bases outside gene matches: 7. The CDR3 region has the DNA TGTGCCAGCAGCCGTATAGCGGGGGAGTACCAAGAGACCCAGTACTTC. Its translation is CASSRIAGEYQETQYF. Filled out from reference TRBV13 and TRBJ2-5, the complete variable domain reads AAGVIQSPRHLIKEKRETATLKCYPIPRHDTVYWYQQGPGQDPQFLISFYEKMQSDKGSIPDRFSAQQFSDYHSELNMSSLELGDSALYFCASSRIAGEYQETQYFGPGTRLLVL.

In its sample, this clonotype is medium-sized. The chain carries TRBV6-2 or TRBV6-3 and TRBJ2-7, with 15 bases lining up with TRBD2. The J segment lost 1 base and the V segment lost 2 bases, leaving 15 bases of the junction unmatched. The CDR3 is 21 residues long. Germline values: CDR1 MNHEY, CDR2 SVGEGT. The CDR3 is CASSYNPRTSGGVPLSYEQYV. As DNA, the CDR3 is TGTGCCAGCAGTTACAACCCCCGGACTAGCGGGGGGGTCCCATTATCCTACGAGCAGTACGTC.

This clonotype is medium-sized within its sample. V is TRBV13 and J is TRBJ2-3, with TRBD2 as a possible D gene (7 bases). This CDR3 has 14 amino acids. Trimming cost V 5 bases and J 5 bases, with 14 bases left between them. CDR1 is PRHDT and CDR2 is FYEKMQ in the germline V gene (reference sequence). The CDR3 protein is CASSPRGGGDTQYF. Written as DNA, the CDR3 is TGTGCCAGCAGCCCGAGAGGGGGGGGAGATACGCAGTATTTT.

This clonotype occurred a few times. The chain is built from TRBV27 and TRBJ2-5, with 8 bases identical to TRBD2. This CDR3 spans 18 amino acids. Germline-derived CDR1 and CDR2 are MNHEY and SMNVEV (reference sequence). Trimming cost V 5 bases and J 2 bases; bases outside gene matches: 16. The CDR3 DNA reads as TGTGCCAGCAGTCCCCTGGGGGAGAGCGGGGGACGACAAGAGACCCAGTACTTC. This sequence encodes CASSPLGESGGRQETQYF.

This clonotype qualifies as medium-sized. The chain carries TRBV7-9 and TRBJ2-7; D ambiguous. Germline V lookup: CDR1 SEHNR, CDR2 FQNEAQ (reference sequence). The CDR3 has 12 residues. Trimming stripped 1 base from V and 6 bases from J, with 7 bases between. The CDR3 nucleotides are TGTGCCAGCAGCTTAGAGGGTGGCGAGCAGTACGTC. This translates into CASSLEGGEQYV.

By frequency in the sample, this clonotype is medium-sized. Written as DNA, the CDR3 is TGTGCCAGCAGCTCCGAGGGGGTTTCCATGAGGGAGCAGTACTTC. This sequence encodes CASSSEGVSMREQYF. The chain carries TRBV5-5 and TRBJ2-7; TRBD1 might be the D (6 bases). Looked up from germline, CDR1 is SGHKS and CDR2 is YYEKEE (reference sequence). With 3 bases removed from V and 7 bases from J, the gap between germline ends came to 20 bases. This CDR3 has 15 amino acids.

This clonotype appeared a few times. The chain is built from TRBV20-1 and TRBJ2-1; TRBD2 aligns across 12 bases. Germline V gives CDR1 DFQATT, CDR2 SNEGSKA (reference sequence). The CDR3 covers 15 residues. V shed 3 bases, J shed 2 bases, and the junction held 2 bases outside the gene matches. The chain's CDR3 is CSARRLAGAYNEQFF. The CDR3 DNA follows: TGCAGTGCTAGGCGACTAGCGGGGGCCTACAATGAGCAGTTCTTC.

This clonotype is categorized as medium-sized (0.01 to 0.1%). CDR3 in DNA: TGTGCCAGCTCACCTTCACAGTCCTACGAGCAGTACGTC. This translates into CASSPSQSYEQYV. V is TRBV18 and J is TRBJ2-7; the D is unclear. CDR3 length: 13 residues. Germline V gives CDR1 KGHSH, CDR2 LQKENI. V was shortened by 3 bases and J by 1 base, with 7 bases between the two germline ends.

By share, this clonotype counts as medium-sized. The chain uses TRBV19 and TRBJ2-3, with unresolved D. Germline V CDR1 and CDR2: LNHDA, SQIVND (reference sequence). The V and J ends lost 9 bases and 2 bases respectively, with 12 bases between them. This CDR3 spans 13 amino acids. The DNA of the CDR3 is TGTGCCAGCCAAAGGATCGACACAGATACGCAGTATTTT. It translates to CASQRIDTDTQYF. The whole variable domain, filled in from reference TRBV19 and TRBJ2-3, reads DGGITQSPKYLFRKEGQNVTLSCEQNLNHDAMYWYRQDPGQGLRLIYYSQIVNDFQKGDIAEGYSVSREKKESFPLTVTSAQKNPTAFYLCASQRIDTDTQYFGPGTRLTVL.

This clonotype has just a few counts. This chain uses TRBV7-6 with TRBJ2-1; possibly TRBD1 for D (6 bases). The CDR3 extends over 18 amino acids. Germline V gene lookup returns CDR1 SGHVS and CDR2 FNYEAQ. Trimming left V 3 bases short and J 0 bases short, with 18 bases between. The CDR3 sequence is CASSFDTGFGNSYNEQFF. As DNA, the CDR3 is TGTGCCAGCAGCTTCGACACAGGGTTTGGTAACTCCTACAATGAGCAGTTCTTC.

This CDR3 is CASSRNRGGGELFF. The DNA for the CDR3 is TGTGCCAGCAGCCGAAACAGGGGAGGGGGGGAGCTGTTTTTT. This chain joins TRBV7-2 and TRBJ2-2; the D gene could be TRBD1 or TRBD2 (7 bases each). This CDR3 region has 14 residues. The germline CDR1 and CDR2 sequences are SGHTA and FQGNSA. V was pared by 5 bases and J by 8 bases, with 15 bases between.

The table lists this clonotype with a few counts. The chain employs TRBV5-1 and TRBJ2-3; D may be TRBD1 (6 bases). Trimming removed 1 base at V and 3 bases at J, with 9 bases between. There are 14 residues in the CDR3. Germline loops: CDR1 SGHRS, CDR2 YFSETQ. The chain's CDR3 is CASSLLDSTDTQYF. In DNA, the CDR3 is TGCGCCAGCAGCTTGTTGGACAGTACAGATACGCAGTATTTT.

The chain is built from TRBV5-6 and TRBJ1-3; 9 bases are shared with TRBD1. The CDR3 spans 15 residues. The germline V gene encodes CDR1 SGHDT and CDR2 YYEEEE. V was clipped by 4 bases and J by 2 bases; unmatched bases: 4. The CDR3 loop reads CASSPTGGTGNTIYF. As DNA, the CDR3 is TGTGCCAGCAGCCCCACAGGGGGCACTGGAAACACCATATATTTT.

This clonotype was observed a few times. V usage is TRBV27 and J usage is TRBJ1-4, with 8 bases fitting TRBD1. CDR1 is MNHEY, CDR2 SMNVEV, per germline (reference sequence). V trimming: 9 bases; J trimming: 5 bases; junction bases outside the gene matches: 14. This CDR3 spans 16 amino acids. CDR3 amino acids: CARTDQGARVNEKLFF. In nucleotides, the CDR3 is TGTGCCAGAACTGACCAGGGGGCTAGGGTGAATGAAAAACTGTTTTTT.

This chain joins TRBV20-1 and TRBJ2-1, with D hard to call. V lost 4 bases, J lost 9 bases, and 10 bases lay in between. The germline V gene encodes CDR1 DFQATT and CDR2 SNEGSKA (reference sequence). This CDR3 contains 11 residues. The CDR3 sequence is CSANRYGEQFF. CDR3 DNA: TGCAGTGCTAATCGTTATGGTGAGCAGTTCTTC.